This TCR beta chain stems from a study of blood T cell repertoires in COVID-19. Assay: immunoSEQ multiplex PCR; the TCRdb copy retains only in-frame clones and omits some. The profile covers roughly 160,000 clones, with roughly 70% appearing a single time and under 3.5% taken by the ten largest. This clone was picked up a small number of times. The CDR3 has 14 residues. The germline CDR1 and CDR2 sequences are LNHNV and YYDKDF (reference sequence). V was clipped by 3 bases and J by 2 bases; unmatched bases: 1. The specimen sequenced was peripheral blood. The origin of this receptor is a woman aged 80 or over with acute or convalescent COVID-19. The chain combines TRBV15 with TRBJ1-5; TRBD1 aligns across 7 bases. The CDR3 here is CATSSGQGNQPQHF. As DNA, the CDR3 is TGTGCCACCAGCAGCGGACAGGGCAATCAGCCCCAGCATTTT.